This T cell receptor (beta chain) was retrieved from a study of early T cells in non-severe SARS-CoV-2 infection. TCRdb independently ran MiXCR on the 5' RACE reads; one entry per CDR3 protein. Here the sample spans 65,000 to 95,000 distinct CDR3 sequences, more than 4% being singletons. CDR1 is SGHDT and CDR2 is YYEEEE in the germline V gene. Trimming stripped 1 base from V and 6 bases from J, with 22 bases between. CDR3 length: 17 residues. This clonotype originated in an adult who was a healthcare worker with PCR-confirmed SARS-CoV-2 infection or an uninfected control (not recorded which). J is TRBJ1-1 and V is TRBV5-6; a weak D match, TRBD1 (5 bases). The specimen was whole blood, collected at baseline. The CDR3 region has the DNA TGTGCCAGCAGCTTGTTAGGTCAGGGATGGTCACCTCCTGAAGCTTTCTTT. Translation: CASSLLGQGWSPPEAFF.